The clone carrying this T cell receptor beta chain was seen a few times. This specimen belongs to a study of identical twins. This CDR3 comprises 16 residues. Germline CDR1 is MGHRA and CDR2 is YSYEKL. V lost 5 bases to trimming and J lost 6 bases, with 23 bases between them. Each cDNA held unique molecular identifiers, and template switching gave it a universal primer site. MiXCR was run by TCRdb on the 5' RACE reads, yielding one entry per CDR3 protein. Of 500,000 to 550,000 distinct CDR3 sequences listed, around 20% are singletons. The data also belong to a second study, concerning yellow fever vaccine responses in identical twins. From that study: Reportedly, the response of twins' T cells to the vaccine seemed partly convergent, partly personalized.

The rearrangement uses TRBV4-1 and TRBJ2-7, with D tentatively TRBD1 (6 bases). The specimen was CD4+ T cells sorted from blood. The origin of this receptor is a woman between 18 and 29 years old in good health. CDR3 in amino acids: CASSSRSGDPSREQYF. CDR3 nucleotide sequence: TGCGCCAGCAGCTCAAGATCAGGGGACCCCTCCCGCGAGCAGTACTTC.